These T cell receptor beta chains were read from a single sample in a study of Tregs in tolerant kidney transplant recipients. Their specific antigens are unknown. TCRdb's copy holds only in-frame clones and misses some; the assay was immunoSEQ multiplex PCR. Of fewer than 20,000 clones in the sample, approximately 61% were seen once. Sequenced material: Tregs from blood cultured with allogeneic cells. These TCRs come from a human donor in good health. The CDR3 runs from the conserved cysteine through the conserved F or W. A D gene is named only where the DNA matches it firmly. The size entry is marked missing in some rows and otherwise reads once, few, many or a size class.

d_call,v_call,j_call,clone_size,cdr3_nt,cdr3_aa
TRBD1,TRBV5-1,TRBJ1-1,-,TGCGCCAGCAGCCAGGACAGGGGGAGGACTGAAGCTTTCTTT,CASSQDRGRTEAFF
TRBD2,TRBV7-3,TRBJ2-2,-,TGTGCCAGCAGCTTAGGCAGCGGGAGGGCCTCCAACACCGGGGAGCTGTTTTTT,CASSLGSGRASNTGELFF
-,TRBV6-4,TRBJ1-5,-,TGTGCCAGCAGTTTGGGCAGGAAGGACTATCGCAATCAGCCCCAGCATTTT,CASSLGRKDYRNQPQHF
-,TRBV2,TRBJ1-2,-,TGTGCCAGCAGGATCCGGGACTATGGCTACACCTTC,CASRIRDYGYTF
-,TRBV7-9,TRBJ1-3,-,TGTGCCAGCAGCTGGCAGGGCGCCTCTGGAAACACCATATATTTT,CASSWQGASGNTIYF
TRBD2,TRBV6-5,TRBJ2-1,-,TGTGCCAGCAGTTACGCGGCGGGAGACCACAATGAGCAGTTCTTC,CASSYAAGDHNEQFF
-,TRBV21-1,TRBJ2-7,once,TGTGCCAGCAGCAAAGCACAAAAAACAGACAGGGCCCTAACCTACGAGCAGTACTTC,CASSKAQKTDRALTYEQYF
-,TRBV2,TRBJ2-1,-,TGTGCCAGCCTCCTTCATAGCTCCTACAATGAGCAGTTCTTC,CASLLHSSYNEQFF
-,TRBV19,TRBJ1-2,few,TGTGCCAGTATGAGGGGCCCTAACTATGGCTACACCTTC,CASMRGPNYGYTF
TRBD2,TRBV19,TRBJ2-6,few,TGTGCCAGTAGTCAAAGACTAGCGGGATCTGGTGGGGCCAACGTCCTGACTTTC,CASSQRLAGSGGANVLTF
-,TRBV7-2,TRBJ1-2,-,TGTGCCAGCAGCCCCAACCCTTGGGGGGCGTATGGCTACACCTTC,CASSPNPWGAYGYTF
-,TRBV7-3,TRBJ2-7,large,TGTGCCAGCAGCGCCCAACTAGGGGGGGAGCAGTACTTC,CASSAQLGGEQYF
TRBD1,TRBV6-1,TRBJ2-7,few,TGTGCCAGCAGTGAGCAGACAGGGGTCTACGAGCAGTACTTC,CASSEQTGVYEQYF
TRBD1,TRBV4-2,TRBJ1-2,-,TGTGCCAGCAGCCAAGTTAACCGGGACAGTAACTATGGCTACACCTTC,CASSQVNRDSNYGYTF
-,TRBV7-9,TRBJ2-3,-,TGTGCCAGCAGCTTACTGCCGACACCCACAGATACGCAGTATTTT,CASSLLPTPTDTQYF
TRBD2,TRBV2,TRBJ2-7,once,TGTGCCAGCAGGCTACTAGCGGGAGACTTCGAGCAGTACTTC,CASRLLAGDFEQYF
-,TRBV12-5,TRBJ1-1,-,TGTGCTAGTGGTTTGGTACTATGGGAGAACACTGAAGCTTTCTTT,CASGLVLWENTEAFF
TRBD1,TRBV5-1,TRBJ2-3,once,TGCGCCAGCGCCCCGGGGACAGGGGGACCAGATACGCAGTATTTT,CASAPGTGGPDTQYF
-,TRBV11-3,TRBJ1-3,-,TGTGCCAGCAGCCTCGATCTAGGATCTGGAAACACCATATATTTT,CASSLDLGSGNTIYF
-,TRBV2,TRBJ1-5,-,TGTGCCAGCTCCTCGCGTACCAGGGAGCCCCAGCATTTT,CASSSRTREPQHF
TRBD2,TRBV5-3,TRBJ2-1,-,TGTGCCAGCAGCCCTAGCGGGGGCCTATACATGGAGCAGTTCTTC,CASSPSGGLYMEQFF
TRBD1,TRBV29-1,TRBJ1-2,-,TGCAGCGCGGAGAGGGGACAGAACTATGGCTACACCTTC,CSAERGQNYGYTF
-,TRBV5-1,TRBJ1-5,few,TGCGCCAGCAGCGCGGGACCATTCCAGCCCCAGCATTTT,CASSAGPFQPQHF
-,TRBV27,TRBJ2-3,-,TGTGCCAGCAGTACCACAGGGAAGGGGCAGTATTTT,CASSTTGKGQYF
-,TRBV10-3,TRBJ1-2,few,TGTGCCATCAGTGAGGGACCGCTTAACTATGGCTACACCTTC,CAISEGPLNYGYTF
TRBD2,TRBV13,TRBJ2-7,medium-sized,TGTGCCAGCAGCTTAGTGTCTAGCGGGTACCACGAGCAGTACTTC,CASSLVSSGYHEQYF
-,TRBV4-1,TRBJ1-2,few,TGCGCCAGCAGCCAAGGGACCGCGTCGGGCTACACCTTC,CASSQGTASGYTF
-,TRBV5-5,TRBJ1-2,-,TGTGCCAGCAGCTCCGGGGGCCTTTATGGCTACACCTTC,CASSSGGLYGYTF
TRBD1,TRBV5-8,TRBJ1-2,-,TGTGCCAGCAGCTTGGGGACAGGGGGGTACTATGGCTACACCTTC,CASSLGTGGYYGYTF
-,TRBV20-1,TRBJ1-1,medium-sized,TGCAGTGGAAACGGGAACACTGAAGCTTTCTTT,CSGNGNTEAFF
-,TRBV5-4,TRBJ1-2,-,TGTGCCAGCAGCTTGGTCGGCTCCGATGGCTACACCTTC,CASSLVGSDGYTF
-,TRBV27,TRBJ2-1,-,TGTGCCAGCAGTTTGTACAGGGAAGGAAAGCAGTTCTTC,CASSLYREGKQFF
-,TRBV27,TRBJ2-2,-,TGTGCCAGCAGGCTAGCGAGACACACCGGGGAGCTGTTTTTT,CASRLARHTGELFF
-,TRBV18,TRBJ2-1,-,TGTGCCAGTAAACTAGCCCCGGGGTACAATGAGCAGTTCTTC,CASKLAPGYNEQFF
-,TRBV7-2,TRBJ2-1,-,TGTGCCAGCAGCTCACAAGGGGGGACAAATGAGCAGTTCTTC,CASSSQGGTNEQFF
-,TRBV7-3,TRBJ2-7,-,TGTGCCAGCAGCTTGGGCCGTCGGGGCGGCAAGCAGTACTTC,CASSLGRRGGKQYF
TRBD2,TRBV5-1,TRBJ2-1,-,TGCGCCAGCAGCCCAGCCCACGGGACTAGCGGCTACAATGAGCAGTTCTTC,CASSPAHGTSGYNEQFF
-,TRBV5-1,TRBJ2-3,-,TGCGCCAGCAGGGTCGGGGTTAGTACAGATACGCAGTATTTT,CASRVGVSTDTQYF
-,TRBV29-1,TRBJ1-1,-,TGCAGCGTTGAGCGGCGCATGAACACTGAAGCTTTCTTT,CSVERRMNTEAFF
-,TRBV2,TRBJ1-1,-,TGTGCCAGCAGCCTACAGGGAATCACTGAAGCTTTCTTT,CASSLQGITEAFF
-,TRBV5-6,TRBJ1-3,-,TGTGCCAGCAGCTTGGGGCAGGGGTGGCCTGGAAACACCATATATTTT,CASSLGQGWPGNTIYF
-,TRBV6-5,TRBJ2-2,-,TGTGCCAGCAGCCGTCTTGATCTAGGTTCCGGGGAGCTGTTTTTT,CASSRLDLGSGELFF
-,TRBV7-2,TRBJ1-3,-,TGTGCCAGCAGCTCTGGGACGGTCGGAAACACCATATATTTT,CASSSGTVGNTIYF
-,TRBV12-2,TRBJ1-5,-,TGTGCAAGTCGCTACCAACGGAGACCGAGCCATCAGCCCCAGCATTTT,CASRYQRRPSHQPQHF
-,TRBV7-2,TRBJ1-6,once,TGTGCCAGCAGCTTTAGTGCAAATTCACCCCTCCACTTT,CASSFSANSPLHF
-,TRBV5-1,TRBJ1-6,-,TGCGCCAGCAGCTTGGAGGGCAGCTCCTATAATTCACCCCTCCACTTT,CASSLEGSSYNSPLHF
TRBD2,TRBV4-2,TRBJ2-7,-,TGTGCCAGCAGCCGAAGGCCCCTAGCGGGAGGGATCCACGAGCAGTACTTC,CASSRRPLAGGIHEQYF